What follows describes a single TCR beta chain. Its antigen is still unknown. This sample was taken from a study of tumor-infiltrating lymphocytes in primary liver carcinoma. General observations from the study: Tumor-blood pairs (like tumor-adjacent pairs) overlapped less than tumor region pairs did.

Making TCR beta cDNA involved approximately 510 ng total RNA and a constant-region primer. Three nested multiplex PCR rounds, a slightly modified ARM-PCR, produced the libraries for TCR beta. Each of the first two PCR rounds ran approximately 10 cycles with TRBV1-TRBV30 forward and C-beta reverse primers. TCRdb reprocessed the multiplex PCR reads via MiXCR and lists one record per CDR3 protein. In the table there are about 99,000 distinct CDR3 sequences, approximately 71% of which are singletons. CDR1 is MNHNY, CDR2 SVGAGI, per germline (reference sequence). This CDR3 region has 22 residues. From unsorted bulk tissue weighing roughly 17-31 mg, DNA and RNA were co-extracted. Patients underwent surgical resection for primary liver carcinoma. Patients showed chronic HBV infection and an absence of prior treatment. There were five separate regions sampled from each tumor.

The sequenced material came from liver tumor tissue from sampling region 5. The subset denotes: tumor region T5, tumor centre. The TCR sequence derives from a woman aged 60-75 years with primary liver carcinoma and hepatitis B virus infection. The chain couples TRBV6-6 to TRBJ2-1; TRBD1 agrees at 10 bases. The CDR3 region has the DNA TGTGTCAGTATCAACCGGGACAGGGGAAGTAGCGGGAAACGATGGGGTATCAATGAGCAGTTCTTC. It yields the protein CVSINRDRGSSGKRWGINEQFF.